This T cell receptor (beta chain) was obtained from a study of circulating and synovial CD4+ cells in juvenile arthritis. Study-wide points: Compared with bulk blood, circulating pathogenic-like lymphocytes shared substantially more CDR3 sequences with synovial T cells.

Here immunoSEQ multiplex PCR was the method, and the copy in TCRdb shows in-frame clones only, minus some. The profile shows some 1,800 clones, approximately 92% of them singletons. About this clone: Its antigen is unknown.

The TCR was taken from a human patient with juvenile idiopathic arthritis. Some clones in this sample may be carry-over from other donors' samples. The specimen was HLA-DR+ CD4+ T cells from blood. As to subset: circulating pathogenic-like lymphocytes, sorted as HLA-DR+CD14-CD3+CD4+CD25low/- blood T cells.

CDR3 loop: CASSPIGAGPENSPLHF. CDR3 DNA sequence: TGTGCCAGCTCCCCGATCGGCGCGGGACCTGAGAATTCACCCCTCCACTTT. V usage is TRBV7-9 and J usage is TRBJ1-6, with D tentatively TRBD1 (5 bases). V was trimmed by 8 bases and J by 7 bases, leaving 24 bases between them. Germline V lookup: CDR1 SEHNR, CDR2 FQNEAQ (reference sequence). The CDR3 runs 17 residues.